This TCR beta chain was identified in a study of Graves' ophthalmopathy and Graves' hyperthyroidism. Amplification of TCR beta CDR3 regions used RNA transcripts. HTBI primers served in a first-round RT-PCR, which a second-round multiplex PCR followed. TCRdb reanalysed the multiplex PCR reads using MiXCR and keeps one entry per CDR3 protein. The data contain 650,000 to 800,000 distinct CDR3 sequences, more than 40% of them singletons. This clonotype was counted many times. V lost 0 bases and J lost 6; bases outside the gene matches: 11. The germline V gene has CDR1 SQVTM and CDR2 ANQGSEA. The CDR3 runs to 15 residues.

V is TRBV29-1 and J is TRBJ2-7; 7 nucleotides match TRBD1. Input material: peripheral blood. The TCR comes from an adult man with Graves' ophthalmopathy. The CDR3 DNA sequence: TGCAGCGTTGAAGATCGGGTAGGGGGCACCCCCGAGCAGTACTTC. As protein: CSVEDRVGGTPEQYF.